The 2 T cell receptor beta chains listed next were all sequenced from one sample in a study of cytomegalovirus exposure and HLA in healthy donors. Repertoires were generated with immunoSEQ multiplex PCR, while TCRdb's copy carries only in-frame clones and drops some. The sample has over 100,000 clones, around nine tenths seen once. Material: PBMCs. The receptors shown here come from a woman younger than 30 in good health and CMV-seronegative.

In DNA, the CDR3 is TGTGCCAGCAGCTTGTTAGGACAGGGGGCGGTGGATACGCAGTATTTT. Its protein is CASSLLGQGAVDTQYF. V gene TRBV5-6 combines with J gene TRBJ2-3, with TRBD1 matching 11 bases. V dropped 1 base and J dropped 6; count of bases not matched to a gene: 7. The germline V gene has CDR1 SGHDT and CDR2 YYEEEE. The CDR3 is 16 amino acids. Looking up the rest from reference TRBV5-6 and TRBJ2-3 gives the full variable domain: DAGVTQSPTHLIKTRGQQVTLRCSPKSGHDTVSWYQQALGQGPQFIFQYYEEEERQRGNFPDRFSGHQFPNYSSELNVNALLLGDSALYLCASSLLGQGAVDTQYFGPGTRLTVL.

The chain recombines TRBV28 with TRBJ1-2, with 7 bases aligning to TRBD1. The germline V gene encodes CDR1 MDHEN and CDR2 SYDVKM. CDR3 length: 13 amino acids. V lost 5 bases to trimming and J lost 8 bases; unmatched junction nucleotides: 8. CDR3 nucleotides: TGTGCCAGCAGTCCCTCAGGGGGTCAGGGCTACACCTTC. It codes for CASSPSGGQGYTF.